The T cell receptor (beta chain) described here comes from a study of long-term antiretroviral therapy in people with HIV. The study, taken as a whole, reports: Diversity went up after ART and still fell short of transplant donor controls. Repertoires from HIV showed CDR3 length ranges narrower than those of controls.

Germline-derived CDR1 and CDR2 are LNHNV and YYDKDF (reference sequence). V was shortened by 2 bases and J by 4 bases, with 8 bases between the two germline ends. This CDR3 comprises 13 residues. As concerns this clone: As yet, its antigen is unknown.

A v3.0 immunoSEQ assay was performed at survey level. TCRdb keeps only in-frame clones here, not all; method: immunoSEQ multiplex PCR. The sample has about 30,000 clones; under 85% are singletons. This chain links TRBV15 with TRBJ1-2, with a tentative D call TRBD1 (5 bases). The sequence came from a middle-aged man with HIV. The sample was unsorted PBMCs, taken 3 years after starting antiretroviral therapy. The CDR3 protein is CATSRTDSYGYTF. The CDR3 DNA sequence: TGTGCCACCAGCAGAACAGACAGCTATGGCTACACCTTC.